A selection of T cell receptor beta chains follows, all from one sample in a study of blood T cell repertoires in COVID-19. The table came from immunoSEQ multiplex PCR; TCRdb's copy has only in-frame clones and leaves some out. The profile covers approximately 260,000 clones, with 70% to 90% appearing a single time and approximately 2.2% taken by the ten largest. Sequences were obtained from peripheral blood. These receptor sequences come from a woman in her thirties or forties who had recovered from COVID-19. The CDR3 runs from the conserved cysteine through the conserved F or W. D genes are given only for firm matches.

NA,TRBV28,TRBJ1-1,TGTGCCACCGCGGGACGGCTCGAAGCTTTCTTT,CATAGRLEAFF
TRBD1,TRBV15,TRBJ1-3,TGTGCCACCAGCAGAGGGGCAGGGGGAGGAAACACCATATATTTT,CATSRGAGGGNTIYF
TRBD1,TRBV28,TRBJ1-5,TGTGCCAGCAGGGACAGGGGTAGCAATCAGCCCCAGCATTTT,CASRDRGSNQPQHF
NA,TRBV7-2,TRBJ2-7,TGTGCCAGCAGCTTATACGGCTACGAGCAGTACTTC,CASSLYGYEQYF
TRBD1,TRBV5-6,TRBJ2-1,TGTGCCAGCAGCTTGCCGGGGACAGCTTCCTACAATGAGCAGTTCTTC,CASSLPGTASYNEQFF
NA,TRBV27,TRBJ1-2,TGTGCCAGCAGTTTACGGGGGGGGCGCGTGGGGTTTGGCTACACCTTC,CASSLRGGRVGFGYTF
NA,TRBV21-1,TRBJ2-3,TGTGCCAGCAGCCTTCTTACGGGGCTAGCGGGATATGCAGATACGCAGTATTTT,CASSLLTGLAGYADTQYF
NA,TRBV6-4,TRBJ2-1,TGTGCCAGCAGTGACAAAAACAGGAAAGAAAATGAGCAGTTCTTC,CASSDKNRKENEQFF
TRBD2,TRBV6-6,TRBJ2-3,TGTGCCAGCAGCCCCACCGGGACTAGCGGGGGGGTCCCTAGCACAGATACGCAGTATTTT,CASSPTGTSGGVPSTDTQYF
NA,TRBV6-4,TRBJ2-7,TGTGCCAGCAGCCTGGATCCGACAGGCTCCGAGCAGTACTTC,CASSLDPTGSEQYF
TRBD1,TRBV28,TRBJ1-2,TGTGCCAGCAGCCTAGCCACAGACAGGGGGCGGGATGGCTACACCTTC,CASSLATDRGRDGYTF
NA,TRBV7-2,TRBJ2-1,TGTGCCAGCAGCAAGACTAACAATGAGCAGTTCTTC,CASSKTNNEQFF
TRBD1,TRBV27,TRBJ2-7,TGTGCCAGCTCTCTAGACAGGGGCTACGAGCAGTACTTC,CASSLDRGYEQYF
NA,TRBV14,TRBJ2-3,TGTGCCAGCAGCCAAGATAGGAGACAGAAGAACTTTAGCACAGATACGCAGTATTTT,CASSQDRRQKNFSTDTQYF
TRBD1,TRBV9,TRBJ1-1,TGTGCCAGCAGCATTCTAGGGACAGGAAGGACTGAAGCTTTCTTT,CASSILGTGRTEAFF